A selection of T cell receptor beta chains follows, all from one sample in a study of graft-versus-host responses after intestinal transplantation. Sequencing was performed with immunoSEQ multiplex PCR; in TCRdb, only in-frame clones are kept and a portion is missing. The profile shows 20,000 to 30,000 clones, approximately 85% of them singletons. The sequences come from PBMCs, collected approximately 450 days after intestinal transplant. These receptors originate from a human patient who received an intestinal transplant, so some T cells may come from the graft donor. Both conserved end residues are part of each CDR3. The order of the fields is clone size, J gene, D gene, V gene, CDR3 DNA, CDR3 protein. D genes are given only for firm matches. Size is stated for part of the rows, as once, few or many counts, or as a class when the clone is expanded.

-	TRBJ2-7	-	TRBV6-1	TGTGCCAGCAGTCGCCTCGGAAAACTCTACGAGCAGTACTTC	CASSRLGKLYEQYF
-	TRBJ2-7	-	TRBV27	TGTGCCAGCAGTTTAGGAGGGGCCCACTACGAGCAGTACTTC	CASSLGGAHYEQYF
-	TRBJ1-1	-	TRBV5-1	TGCGCCAGCAGCCAGAACACTGAAGCTTTCTTT	CASSQNTEAFF
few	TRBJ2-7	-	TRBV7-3	TGTGCCAGCAGCTTCCGAGGGGGGGACGAGCAGTACTTC	CASSFRGGDEQYF
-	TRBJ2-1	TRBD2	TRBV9	TGTGCCAGCAGCCCGCAAATAGCGGGCAATGAGCAGTTCTTC	CASSPQIAGNEQFF
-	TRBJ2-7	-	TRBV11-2	TGTGCCAGCAGCTTAGGGCAGCCTTACGAGCAGTACTTC	CASSLGQPYEQYF
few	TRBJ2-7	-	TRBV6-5	TGTGCCAGCAGTTCCCGGGGCTTCTCCTACGAGCAGTACTTC	CASSSRGFSYEQYF
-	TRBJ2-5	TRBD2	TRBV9	TGTGCCAGCAGCGCCCGACGGGGGGGCCTAGAGACCCAGTACTTC	CASSARRGGLETQYF
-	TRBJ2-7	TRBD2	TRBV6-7	TGTGCCAGCAGCCCAACCGGCGGGGGATCAATCGAGCAGTACTTC	CASSPTGGGSIEQYF
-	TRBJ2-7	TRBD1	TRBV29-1	TGCAGCGCGGAGACAGGGGAAGACGAGCAGTACTTC	CSAETGEDEQYF
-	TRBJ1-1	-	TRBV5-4	TGTGCCAGCAGCTTGGCAGGGCGACAGAACACTGAAGCTTTCTTT	CASSLAGRQNTEAFF
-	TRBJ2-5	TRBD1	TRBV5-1	TGCGCCAGCAGCTTGGCCCAAGGGGGCGCAGAGACCCAGTACTTC	CASSLAQGGAETQYF
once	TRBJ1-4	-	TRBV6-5	TGTGCCAGCAGTTACAAAAGGGGTTACGAAAAACTGTTTTTT	CASSYKRGYEKLFF
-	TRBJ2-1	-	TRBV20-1	TGCAGTGCTAGAGACCGTAATGAGCAGTTCTTC	CSARDRNEQFF
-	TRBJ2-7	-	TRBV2	TGTGCCAGCGTTCGAGAGGCAGGGCTCTCCTACGAGCAGTACTTC	CASVREAGLSYEQYF
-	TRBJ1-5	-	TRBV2	TGTGCCAGCTCCTTTGGGGGGGGCTATCAGCCCCAGCATTTT	CASSFGGGYQPQHF
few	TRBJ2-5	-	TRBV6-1	TGTGCCAGCACGACAGGGAGGTACGAGGCCCAGTACTTC	CASTTGRYEAQYF
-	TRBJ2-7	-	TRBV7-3	TGTGCCAGTAGCCGAGGCACCTCCTACGAGCAGTACTTC	CASSRGTSYEQYF
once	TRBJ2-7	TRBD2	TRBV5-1	TGCGCCAGCAGCTTCCTTGCGGGAGGGCCTGGGGAGCAGTACTTC	CASSFLAGGPGEQYF
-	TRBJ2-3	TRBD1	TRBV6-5	TGTGCCGCCAGCCTCCGGGACAGGCGAAATACGCAGTATTTT	CAASLRDRRNTQYF
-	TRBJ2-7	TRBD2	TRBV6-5	TGTGCCAGCTGCGGACTAGCGGATGGGGGCTACGAGCAGTACTTC	CASCGLADGGYEQYF
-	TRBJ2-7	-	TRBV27	TGTGCCAGCAGTTTATCAGTTTTCGGCGAGCAGTACTTC	CASSLSVFGEQYF
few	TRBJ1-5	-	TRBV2	TGTGCCAGCAGTGAAGCGTGGGTTAGCAATCAGCCCCAGCATTTT	CASSEAWVSNQPQHF
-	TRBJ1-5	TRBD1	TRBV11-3	TGTGCCAGCAGCTTAGAGGGGACAGGGAATCAGCCCCAGCATTTT	CASSLEGTGNQPQHF
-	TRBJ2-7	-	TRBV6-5	TGTGCCAGCAGGATACTACCTAGGGACTACGAGCAGTACTTC	CASRILPRDYEQYF
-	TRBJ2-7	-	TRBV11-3	TGTGCCAGCAGCTTAGCGGGGCGGGTCTCCTACGAGCAGTACTTC	CASSLAGRVSYEQYF
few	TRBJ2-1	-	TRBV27	TGTGCCAGCAGTCCAGGGGTAAGCTCCTACAATGAGCAGTTCTTC	CASSPGVSSYNEQFF
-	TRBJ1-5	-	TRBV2	TGTGCCAGCAGAGAGGGGGAACCCCGGGGCAATCAGCCCCAGCATTTT	CASREGEPRGNQPQHF
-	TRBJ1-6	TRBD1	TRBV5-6	TGTGCCAGCAGCTTGGACGTTTTCGACGGGACAGGGGCCCTCCACTTT	CASSLDVFDGTGALHF
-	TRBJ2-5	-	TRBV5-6	TGTGCCAGCAGCTTGGCCTCCGGGTCAGAGACCCAGTACTTC	CASSLASGSETQYF